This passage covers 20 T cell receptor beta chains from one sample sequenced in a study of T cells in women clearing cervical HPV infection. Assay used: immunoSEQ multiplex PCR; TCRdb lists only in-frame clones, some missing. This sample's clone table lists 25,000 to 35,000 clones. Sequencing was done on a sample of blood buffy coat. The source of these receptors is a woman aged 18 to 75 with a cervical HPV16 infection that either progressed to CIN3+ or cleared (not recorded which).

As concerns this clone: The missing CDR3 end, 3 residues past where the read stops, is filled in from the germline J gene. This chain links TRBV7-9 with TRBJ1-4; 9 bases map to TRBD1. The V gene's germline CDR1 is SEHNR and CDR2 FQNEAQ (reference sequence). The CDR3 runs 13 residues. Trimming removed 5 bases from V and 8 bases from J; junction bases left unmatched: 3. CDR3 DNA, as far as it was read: TGTGCCAGCAGCAGACAGGGGGACGAAAAA. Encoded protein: CASSRQGDEK. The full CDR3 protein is CASSRQGDEKLFF.

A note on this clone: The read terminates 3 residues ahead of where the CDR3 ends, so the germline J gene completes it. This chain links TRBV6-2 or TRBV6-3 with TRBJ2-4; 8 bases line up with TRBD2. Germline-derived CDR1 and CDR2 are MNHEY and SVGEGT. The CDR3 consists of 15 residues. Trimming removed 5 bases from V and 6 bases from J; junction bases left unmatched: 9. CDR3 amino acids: CASSIGGGRRNIQYF. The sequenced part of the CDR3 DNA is TGTGCCAGCAGTATCGGGGGGGGCCGGAGAAACATT.

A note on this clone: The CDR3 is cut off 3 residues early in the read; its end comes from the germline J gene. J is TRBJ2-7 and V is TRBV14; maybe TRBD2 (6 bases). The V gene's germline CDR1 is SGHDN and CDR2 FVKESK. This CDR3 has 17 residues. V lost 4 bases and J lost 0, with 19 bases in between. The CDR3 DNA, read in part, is TGTGCCAGCAGCCGTAGCGGAGGCAGCCTCCTCTCCTACGAG. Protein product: CASSRSGGSLLSYE. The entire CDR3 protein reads CASSRSGGSLLSYEQYF. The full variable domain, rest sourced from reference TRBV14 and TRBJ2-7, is EAGVTQFPSHSVIEKGQTVTLRCDPISGHDNLYWYRRVMGKEIKFLLHFVKESKQDESGMPNNRFLAERTGGTYSTLKVQPAELEDSGVYFCASSRSGGSLLSYEQYFGPGTRLTVT.

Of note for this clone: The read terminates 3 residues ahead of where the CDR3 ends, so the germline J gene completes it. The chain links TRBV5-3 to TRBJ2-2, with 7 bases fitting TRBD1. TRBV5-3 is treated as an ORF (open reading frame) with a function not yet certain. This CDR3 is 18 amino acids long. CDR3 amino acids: CARSASRDSPGINEKLFF. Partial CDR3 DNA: TGTGCCAGAAGCGCGTCCCGGGACAGCCCGGGGATTAATGAAAAG.

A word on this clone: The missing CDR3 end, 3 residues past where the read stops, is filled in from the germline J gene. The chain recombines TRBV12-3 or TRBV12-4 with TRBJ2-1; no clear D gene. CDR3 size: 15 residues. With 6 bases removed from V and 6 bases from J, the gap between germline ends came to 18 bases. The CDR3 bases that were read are TGTGCCAGCAGCCTGCTGGGCCAGGCGATCAATGAG. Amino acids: CASSLLGQAINE. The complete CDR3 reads CASSLLGQAINEQFF.

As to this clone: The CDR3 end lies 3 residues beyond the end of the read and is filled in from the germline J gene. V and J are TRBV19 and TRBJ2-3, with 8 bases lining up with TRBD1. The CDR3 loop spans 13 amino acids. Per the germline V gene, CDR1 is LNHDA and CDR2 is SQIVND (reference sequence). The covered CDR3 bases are TGTGCCAGTGCTTCAGGGGGCCTTCAGCCG. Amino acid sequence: CASASGGLQP. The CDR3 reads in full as CASASGGLQPQYF.

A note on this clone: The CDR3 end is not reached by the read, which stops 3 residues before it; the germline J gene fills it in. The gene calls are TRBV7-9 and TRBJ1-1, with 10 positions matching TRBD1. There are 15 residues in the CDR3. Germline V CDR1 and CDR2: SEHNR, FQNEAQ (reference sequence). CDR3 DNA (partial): TGTGCCAGCAGCTTAGGACAGGGGGCATCAGAGACA. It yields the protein CASSLGQGASET. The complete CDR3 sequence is CASSLGQGASETAFF. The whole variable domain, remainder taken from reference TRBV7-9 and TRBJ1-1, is DTGVSQNPRHKITKRGQNVTFRCDPISEHNRLYWYRQTLGQGPEFLTYFQNEAQLEKSRLLSDRFSAERPKGSFSTLEIQRTEQGDSAMYLCASSLGQGASETAFFGQGTRLTVV.

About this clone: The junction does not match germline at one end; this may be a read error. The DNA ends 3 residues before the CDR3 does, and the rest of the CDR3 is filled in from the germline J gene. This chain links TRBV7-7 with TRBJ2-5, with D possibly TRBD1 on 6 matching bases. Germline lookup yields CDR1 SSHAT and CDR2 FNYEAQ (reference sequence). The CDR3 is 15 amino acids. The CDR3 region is CASSFSTGLQETQYF. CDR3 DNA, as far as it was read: TGTGCTAGCAGCTTTTCGACAGGACTGCAAGAGACC.

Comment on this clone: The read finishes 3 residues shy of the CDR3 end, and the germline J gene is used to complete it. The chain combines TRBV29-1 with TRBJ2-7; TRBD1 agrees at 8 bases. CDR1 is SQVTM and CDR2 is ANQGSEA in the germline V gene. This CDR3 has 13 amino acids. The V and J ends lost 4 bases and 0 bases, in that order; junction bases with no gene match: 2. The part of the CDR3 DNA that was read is TGCAGCGTTGCAACAGGGGGCTCCTACGAG. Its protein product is CSVATGGSYE. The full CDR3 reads CSVATGGSYEQYF.

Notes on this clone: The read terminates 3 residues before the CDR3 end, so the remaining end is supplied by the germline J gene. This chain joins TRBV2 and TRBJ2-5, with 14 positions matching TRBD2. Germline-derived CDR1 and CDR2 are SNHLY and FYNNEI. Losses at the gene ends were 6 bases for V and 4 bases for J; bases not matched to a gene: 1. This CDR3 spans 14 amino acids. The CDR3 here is CASSGTSGGETQYF. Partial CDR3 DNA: TGTGCCAGCAGCGGGACTAGCGGGGGAGAGACC.

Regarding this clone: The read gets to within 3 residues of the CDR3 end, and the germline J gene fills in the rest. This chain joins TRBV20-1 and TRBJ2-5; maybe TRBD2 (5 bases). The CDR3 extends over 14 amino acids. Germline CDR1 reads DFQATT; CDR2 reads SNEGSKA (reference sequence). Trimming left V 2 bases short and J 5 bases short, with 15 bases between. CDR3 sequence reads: CSARLRTSLETQYF. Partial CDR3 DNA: TGCAGTGCTAGACTAAGGACTTCGCTCGAGACC.

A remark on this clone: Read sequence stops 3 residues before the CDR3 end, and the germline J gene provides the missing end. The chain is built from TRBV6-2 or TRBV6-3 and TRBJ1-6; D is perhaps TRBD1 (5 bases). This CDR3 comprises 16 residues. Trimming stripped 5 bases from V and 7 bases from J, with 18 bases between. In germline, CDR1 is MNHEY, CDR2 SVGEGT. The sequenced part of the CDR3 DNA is TGTGCCAGCAGTAACGGACGAGGCAGGGTAAATTCACCC. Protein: CASSNGRGRVNSP. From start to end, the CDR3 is CASSNGRGRVNSPLHF.

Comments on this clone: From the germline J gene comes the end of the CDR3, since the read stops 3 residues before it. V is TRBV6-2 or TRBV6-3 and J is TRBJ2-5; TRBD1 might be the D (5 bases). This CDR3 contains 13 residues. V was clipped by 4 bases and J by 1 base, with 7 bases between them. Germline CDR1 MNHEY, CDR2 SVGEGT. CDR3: CASSLGVQETQYF. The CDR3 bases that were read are TGTGCCAGCAGTTTAGGGGTCCAAGAGACC.

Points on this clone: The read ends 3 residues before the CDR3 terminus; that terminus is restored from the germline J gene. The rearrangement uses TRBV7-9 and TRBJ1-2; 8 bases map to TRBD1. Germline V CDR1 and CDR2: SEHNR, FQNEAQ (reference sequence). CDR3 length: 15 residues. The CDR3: CASSLRTGTSDTYTF. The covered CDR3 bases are TGTGCCAGCAGTTTACGGACAGGGACATCAGATACC.

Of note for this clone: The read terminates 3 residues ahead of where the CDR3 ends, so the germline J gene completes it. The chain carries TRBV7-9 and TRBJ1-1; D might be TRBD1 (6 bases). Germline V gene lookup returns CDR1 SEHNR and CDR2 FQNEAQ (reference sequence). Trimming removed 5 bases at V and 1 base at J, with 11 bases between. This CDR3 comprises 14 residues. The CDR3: CASSPQGGNTEAFF. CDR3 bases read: TGTGCCAGCAGCCCACAGGGCGGGAACACTGAA.

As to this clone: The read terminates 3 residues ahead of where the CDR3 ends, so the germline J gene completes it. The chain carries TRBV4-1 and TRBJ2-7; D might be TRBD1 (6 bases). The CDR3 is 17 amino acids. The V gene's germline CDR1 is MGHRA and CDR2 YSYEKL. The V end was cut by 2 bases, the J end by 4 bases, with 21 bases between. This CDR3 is CASSQTSSGTTRYEQYF. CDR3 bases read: TGCGCCAGCAGCCAAACCTCCTCCGGGACAACCCGTTACGAG.

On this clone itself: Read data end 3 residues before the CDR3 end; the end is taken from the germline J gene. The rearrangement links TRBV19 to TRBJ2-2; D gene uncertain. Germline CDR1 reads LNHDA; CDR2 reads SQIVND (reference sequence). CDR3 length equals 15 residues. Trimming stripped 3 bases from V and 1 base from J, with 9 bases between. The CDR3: CASSMAVRNTGELFF. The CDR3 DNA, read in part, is TGTGCCAGTAGTATGGCAGTGAGGAACACCGGGGAG.

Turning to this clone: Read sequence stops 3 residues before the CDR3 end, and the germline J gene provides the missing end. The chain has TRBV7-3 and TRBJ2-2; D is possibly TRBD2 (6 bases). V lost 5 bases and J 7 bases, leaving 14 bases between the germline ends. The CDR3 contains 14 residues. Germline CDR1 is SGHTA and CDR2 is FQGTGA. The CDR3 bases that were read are TGTGCCAGCAGCGAAACTAGCACGATCGGGGAG. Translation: CASSETSTIGE. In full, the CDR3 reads CASSETSTIGELFF.

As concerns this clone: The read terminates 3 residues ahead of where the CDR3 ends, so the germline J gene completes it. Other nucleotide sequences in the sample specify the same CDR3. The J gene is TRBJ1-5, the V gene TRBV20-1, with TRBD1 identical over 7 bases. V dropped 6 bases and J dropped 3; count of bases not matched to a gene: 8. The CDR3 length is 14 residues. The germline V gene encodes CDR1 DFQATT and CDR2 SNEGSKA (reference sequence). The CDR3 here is CSAITGAPNQPQHF. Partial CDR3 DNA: TGCAGTGCCATAACAGGGGCCCCCAATCAGCCC.

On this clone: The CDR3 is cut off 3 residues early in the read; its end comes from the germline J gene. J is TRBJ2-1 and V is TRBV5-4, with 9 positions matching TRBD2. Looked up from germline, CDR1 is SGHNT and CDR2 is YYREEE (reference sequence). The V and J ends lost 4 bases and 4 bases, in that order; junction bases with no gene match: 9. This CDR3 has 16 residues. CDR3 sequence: CASSTKTSGSYNEQFF. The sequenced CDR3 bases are TGTGCCAGCAGCACCAAGACTAGCGGAAGTTACAATGAG.